The 29 T cell receptor beta chains below all came from one sample that was sequenced in a study of blood T cell repertoires in COVID-19. TCRdb keeps only in-frame clones here, not all; method: immunoSEQ multiplex PCR. This repertoire shows about 42,000 clones, roughly 92% found once; its top ten account for just under 9.5%. Sequencing was done on a sample of peripheral blood. These TCRs come from a man aged 50-59 years with active COVID-19.

This clone was seen once. V gene TRBV3-1 (or the pseudogene TRBV3-2) combines with J gene TRBJ1-2, with D unclear. Germline V gives CDR1 LGHDT, CDR2 YNNKEL (reference sequence). Trimming left V 1 base short and J 6 bases short, with 15 bases between. This CDR3 has 15 amino acids. CDR3 residues: CASSQGSTGLNGYTF. The CDR3 coding sequence is TGTGCCAGCAGCCAAGGGTCTACGGGGTTAAATGGCTACACCTTC.

This sequence joins TRBV7-9 and TRBJ1-3; no reliable D call. The V end lost 1 base, the J end lost 4 bases, and 8 bases lay between the germline ends. CDR3 size: 14 residues. Germline V gives CDR1 SEHNR, CDR2 FQNEAQ (reference sequence). CDR3 in DNA: TGTGCCAGCAGCTTAGTTTCGGGAGGAAACACCATATATTTT. Its translation: CASSLVSGGNTIYF.

The chain combines TRBV19 with TRBJ2-6; D not resolved. Trimming pared 3 bases from V and 2 bases from J, leaving 5 bases between. In germline, CDR1 is LNHDA, CDR2 SQIVND (reference sequence). This CDR3 has 14 amino acids. This chain's CDR3 is CASSIGPGANVLTF. The CDR3 nucleotides read TGTGCCAGTAGTATTGGGCCTGGGGCCAACGTCCTGACTTTC.

V gene TRBV12-3 or TRBV12-4 combines with J gene TRBJ2-5, with D hard to call. Trimming shortened V by 4 bases and J by 5 bases, and 8 bases separated the two germline ends. This CDR3 comprises 12 residues. The CDR3 here is CASSSPPETQYF. CDR3 nucleotide sequence: TGTGCCAGCAGTTCTCCCCCCGAGACCCAGTACTTC.

The chain recombines TRBV30 with TRBJ1-4; D call uncertain. Germline V lookup: CDR1 GTSNPN, CDR2 SVGIG (reference sequence). The CDR3 has 13 amino acids. V was clipped by 4 bases and J by 3 bases, with 9 bases between them. In DNA form, the CDR3 reads TGTGCCTGGAAACTAAAGGCTAATGAAAAACTGTTTTTT. Protein product: CAWKLKANEKLFF.

The gene calls are TRBV5-1 and TRBJ2-2, with no clear D. This CDR3 spans 15 amino acids. Germline CDR1 is SGHRS and CDR2 is YFSETQ. V was pared by 2 bases and J by 5 bases, with 13 bases between. CDR3 residues: CASSFDTQGTGELFF. CDR3 nucleotide sequence: TGCGCCAGCAGCTTCGACACGCAAGGTACCGGGGAGCTGTTTTTT.

The gene calls are TRBV5-1 and TRBJ1-2, with TRBD1 matching over 7 bases. V lost 0 bases to trimming and J lost 4 bases; unmatched junction nucleotides: 9. The CDR3 consists of 16 residues. Germline V gene lookup returns CDR1 SGHRS and CDR2 YFSETQ. CDR3: CASSLAGTAKRYGYTF. The CDR3 region has the DNA TGCGCCAGCAGCTTGGCCGGGACAGCTAAACGCTATGGCTACACCTTC.

This clone appeared a few times. The chain is built from TRBV11-2 and TRBJ2-7, with D tentatively TRBD2 (6 bases). V was pared by 5 bases and J by 0 bases, with 14 bases between. CDR1 and CDR2 from the germline V gene are SGHAT and FQNNGV. The CDR3 sequence is 15 residues long. CDR3 in amino acids: CASSPGGWGSYEQYF. CDR3 in DNA: TGTGCCAGCAGCCCCGGAGGGTGGGGCTCCTACGAGCAGTACTTC.

This chain joins TRBV6-6 and TRBJ1-1, with 10 bases fitting TRBD1. The CDR3 length is 12 residues. Unmatched junction bases numbered 3, after V lost 6 bases and J lost 8 bases. Germline V CDR1 and CDR2: MNHNY, SVGAGI (reference sequence). This chain's CDR3 is CASRGQGVEAFF. CDR3 nucleotide sequence: TGTGCCAGCAGAGGACAGGGGGTGGAAGCTTTCTTT.

The chain is built from TRBV19 and TRBJ1-1; tentatively, D is TRBD1 (6 bases). V was shortened by 2 bases and J by 1 base, with 11 bases between the two germline ends. The CDR3 spans 15 residues. CDR1 is LNHDA, CDR2 SQIVND, per germline (reference sequence). CDR3 residues: CASSIPGGENTEAFF. The CDR3 nucleotides read TGTGCCAGTAGTATACCGGGGGGCGAGAACACTGAAGCTTTCTTT.

This chain uses TRBV6-2 or TRBV6-3 with TRBJ1-3; D is unresolved. This CDR3 is 15 amino acids long. Germline V gives CDR1 MNHEY, CDR2 SVGEGT. V gave up 5 bases and J gave up 4 bases, with 15 bases separating them. CDR3 residues: CASSQHLEPGNTIYF. CDR3 DNA: TGTGCCAGCAGTCAACACCTGGAGCCGGGAAACACCATATATTTT.

A single count supports this clone. The chain uses TRBV24-1 and TRBJ2-6; 7 bases map to TRBD2. Germline V gives CDR1 KGHDR, CDR2 SFDVKD. There are 16 residues in the CDR3. J lost 2 bases, V lost 5 bases, and 5 bases had no gene match. The chain's CDR3 is CATSGDGRAGANVLTF. DNA of the CDR3: TGTGCCACCAGTGGGGATGGGAGGGCTGGGGCCAACGTCCTGACTTTC.

This chain links TRBV3-1 (or the pseudogene TRBV3-2) with TRBJ2-2; TRBD1 aligns across 7 bases. Trimming took 1 base from V and 4 from J; bases not matched to a gene: 3. From germline, CDR1 is LGHDT and CDR2 YNNKEL (reference sequence). This CDR3 spans 15 amino acids. CDR3 loop: CASSQGDRSTGELFF. The CDR3 nucleotides are TGTGCCAGCAGCCAAGGGGACAGAAGCACCGGGGAGCTGTTTTTT.

The chain uses TRBV28 and TRBJ1-2, with 7 bases that match TRBD1. In germline, CDR1 is MDHEN, CDR2 SYDVKM. Germline trimming cut 5 bases from V and 1 base from J; bases unmatched to any gene: 1. This CDR3 has 13 amino acids. The DNA of the CDR3 is TGTGCCAGCAGTCAGGGGGATAACTATGGCTACACCTTC. Amino acids: CASSQGDNYGYTF.

V and J are TRBV30 and TRBJ2-7; 9 bases are a match to TRBD1. CDR1 and CDR2 from the germline V gene are GTSNPN and SVGIG (reference sequence). Trimming at V came to 2 bases and at J to 2 bases, leaving 7 bases not matched to a gene. This CDR3 comprises 15 residues. Written as DNA, the CDR3 is TGTGCCTGGAGTTATCCTTGGACAGGGGCCTACGAGCAGTACTTC. Protein: CAWSYPWTGAYEQYF.

This chain connects TRBV28 to TRBJ1-2; D is unresolved. CDR3 length: 13 residues. CDR1 and CDR2 from the germline V gene are MDHEN and SYDVKM. Trimming took off 3 bases at V and 5 bases at J, with 10 bases between the two ends. CDR3 sequence: CASSFVREYGYTF. The CDR3 DNA reads TGTGCCAGCAGTTTCGTTCGGGAATATGGCTACACCTTC.

The rearrangement links TRBV11-2 to TRBJ1-1; tentatively, D is TRBD1 (5 bases). Trimming left V 5 bases short and J 7 bases short, with 14 bases between. The CDR3 has 13 amino acids. Germline assignment: CDR1 SGHAT and CDR2 FQNNGV. CDR3 DNA: TGTGCCAGCAGCCCAAAACTCACAGGTGAAGCTTTCTTT. Amino acids: CASSPKLTGEAFF. Variable domain in full (rest from reference TRBV11-2 and TRBJ1-1): EAGVAQSPRYKIIEKRQSVAFWCNPISGHATLYWYQQILGQGPKLLIQFQNNGVVDDSQLPKDRFSAERLKGVDSTLKIQPAKLEDSAVYLCASSPKLTGEAFFGQGTRLTVV.

In nucleotides, the CDR3 is TGTGCCACCAGCAGAGATGCACAGAACTATGGCTACACCTTC. Translation gives CATSRDAQNYGYTF. This rearrangement joins TRBV15 to TRBJ1-2; D not resolved. The V end lost 0 bases, the J end lost 2 bases, and 7 bases lay between the germline ends. CDR3 length: 14 residues. CDR1 is LNHNV and CDR2 is YYDKDF in the germline V gene (reference sequence). Using reference TRBV15 and TRBJ1-2 for the parts outside the CDR3, the full variable domain is DAMVIQNPRYQVTQFGKPVTLSCSQTLNHNVMYWYQQKSSQAPKLLFHYYDKDFNNEADTPDNFQSRRPNTSFCFLDIRSPGLGDTAMYLCATSRDAQNYGYTFGSGTRLTVV.

The rearrangement links TRBV6-6 to TRBJ2-2, with 7 bases identical to TRBD1. Unmatched junction bases numbered 8, after V lost 6 bases and J lost 4 bases. This CDR3 has 15 residues. The germline V gene encodes CDR1 MNHNY and CDR2 SVGAGI (reference sequence). The CDR3 DNA is TGTGCCAGCAGCACTGACAGGGACGGCACCGGGGAGCTGTTTTTT. Residues: CASSTDRDGTGELFF.

V and J are TRBV2 and TRBJ1-1, with D possibly being TRBD1 (6 bases). Germline V gene lookup returns CDR1 SNHLY and CDR2 FYNNEI. CDR3 length: 16 amino acids. V lost 7 bases to trimming and J lost 0 bases, with 18 bases between them. CDR3 sequence reads: CASTGKGTNMNTEAFF. In DNA form, the CDR3 reads TGTGCCAGCACCGGAAAGGGGACAAATATGAACACTGAAGCTTTCTTT. Full variable domain (missing parts from reference TRBV2 and TRBJ1-1): EPEVTQTPSHQVTQMGQEVILRCVPISNHLYFYWYRQILGQKVEFLVSFYNNEISEKSEIFDDQFSVERPDGSNFTLKIRSTKLEDSAMYFCASTGKGTNMNTEAFFGQGTRLTVV.

This chain joins TRBV6-4 and TRBJ2-3, with 10 bases that match TRBD2. V lost 3 bases to trimming and J lost 7 bases; unmatched junction nucleotides: 7. Germline CDR1 MRHNA, CDR2 SNTAGT. The CDR3 loop spans 15 amino acids. CDR3 sequence: CASSETSGILYTQYF. CDR3 in DNA: TGTGCCAGCAGTGAAACTAGCGGGATATTATATACGCAGTATTTT.

The chain couples TRBV4-2 to TRBJ1-4, with D possibly TRBD1 on 6 matching bases. This CDR3 region has 15 residues. The V and J ends lost 0 bases and 7 bases respectively, with 12 bases between them. Germline CDR1 LGHNA, CDR2 YNFKEQ. The CDR3 here is CASSQDRGMSEKLFF. Here the CDR3 DNA reads TGTGCCAGCAGCCAAGATAGGGGGATGAGTGAAAAACTGTTTTTT.

The V call is TRBV11-1, the J call TRBJ1-1; 10 nucleotides agree with TRBD1. Germline CDR1 SGHAT, CDR2 FQDESV (reference sequence). Trimming cost V 0 bases and J 0 bases; bases outside gene matches: 7. The CDR3 contains 18 residues. Here the CDR3 reads CASSLATPGQGMNTEAFF. The CDR3 DNA follows: TGTGCCAGCAGCTTAGCTACCCCGGGACAGGGGATGAACACTGAAGCTTTCTTT.

The chain carries TRBV19 and TRBJ1-6, with a weak D call TRBD1 (5 bases). This CDR3 is 14 amino acids long. The germline V and J ends were trimmed by 5 bases and 7 bases, with 12 bases remaining between them. Germline V gene sequence: CDR1 LNHDA, CDR2 SQIVND (reference sequence). The CDR3: CASSVRDSNSPLHF. CDR3 coding DNA: TGTGCCAGTAGTGTCCGAGACAGCAATTCACCCCTCCACTTT.

The gene calls are TRBV9 and TRBJ2-1; 16 positions match TRBD2. Germline loops: CDR1 SGDLS, CDR2 YYNGEE. The junction had 2 bases not matched to a gene; V was cut back by 3 bases and J by 8 bases. The CDR3 totals 15 residues. In DNA form, the CDR3 reads TGTGCCAGCAGCGCTGGGACTAGCGGGAGGGATGAGCAGTTCTTC. Protein: CASSAGTSGRDEQFF. Looking up the rest from reference TRBV9 and TRBJ2-1 gives the full variable domain: DSGVTQTPKHLITATGQRVTLRCSPRSGDLSVYWYQQSLDQGLQFLIQYYNGEERAKGNILERFSAQQFPDLHSELNLSSLELGDSALYFCASSAGTSGRDEQFFGPGTRLTVL.

The chain couples TRBV6-6 to TRBJ2-5; TRBD1 matches 7 bases. The CDR3 spans 14 residues. The germline gives CDR1 MNHNY, CDR2 SVGAGI (reference sequence). With 2 bases clipped from V and 1 base from J, the junction kept 1 base outside the gene matches. The DNA of the CDR3 is TGTGCCAGCAGTTACAACAGGGGCCAAGAGACCCAGTACTTC. This gives the protein CASSYNRGQETQYF.

This chain links TRBV11-2 with TRBJ2-3; no firm D call. Per germline, CDR1 SGHAT and CDR2 FQNNGV. The CDR3 consists of 16 residues. The V gene lost 0 bases and the J gene lost 0 bases, with 10 bases spanning the gap. The CDR3 protein is CASSLDPRTSTDTQYF. CDR3 nucleotide sequence: TGTGCCAGCAGCTTAGATCCGAGAACTAGCACAGATACGCAGTATTTT.

This rearrangement joins TRBV9 to TRBJ2-2, with TRBD2 as a possible D gene (5 bases). V lost 3 bases and J lost 6, with 15 bases in between. Germline V lookup: CDR1 SGDLS, CDR2 YYNGEE. CDR3 length equals 15 residues. As DNA, the CDR3 is TGTGCCAGCAGCGCTGCGGACTTCTTGGCCGGGGAGCTGTTTTTT. It is translated as CASSAADFLAGELFF.

The chain joins TRBV3-1 (or the pseudogene TRBV3-2) to TRBJ2-2; possibly TRBD2 for D (6 bases). The V gene lost 0 bases and the J gene lost 7 bases, with 9 bases spanning the gap. Germline-derived CDR1 and CDR2 are LGHDT and YNNKEL (reference sequence). The CDR3 length is 14 residues. CDR3 bases: TGTGCCAGCAGCCAAGATCGGGGGTTCGGGGAGCTGTTTTTT. Its translation: CASSQDRGFGELFF.